The rows below give T cell receptor beta chains drawn from one sample of a study of cytomegalovirus exposure and HLA in healthy donors. Sequencing used immunoSEQ multiplex PCR; TCRdb keeps in-frame clones, though not all of them. The sample lists 130,000 or so clones; approximately 81% were seen once. Sequenced input: PBMCs. Receptors originate from a male donor in good health and CMV-seronegative. Each CDR3 is given with its conserved first and last residue. D genes are given only for firm matches. Clone size, where shown, is once, few, many, or a class for clones that have expanded.

cdr3_nt | cdr3_aa | clone_size | j_call | v_call | d_call
TGTGCCAGTAGTATGGACAGGGTTAACACTGAAGCTTTCTTT | CASSMDRVNTEAFF | NA | TRBJ1-1 | TRBV19 | TRBD1
TGTGCCACCGCCCGGGACACTGAAGCTTTCTTT | CATARDTEAFF | once | TRBJ1-1 | TRBV10-3 | NA
TGTGCCAGCAGCTTTAGCGGGGGGGTTCAAGAGACCCAGTACTTC | CASSFSGGVQETQYF | NA | TRBJ2-5 | TRBV9 | TRBD2
TGTGCCAGCAGCTCCCTACTAGCGGGGGCCCACAATGAGCAGTTCTTC | CASSSLLAGAHNEQFF | once | TRBJ2-1 | TRBV11-2 | TRBD2
TGTGCCATCAGTGTGGGACTGGAATCCTACGAGCAGTACTTC | CAISVGLESYEQYF | NA | TRBJ2-7 | TRBV10-3 | NA
TGTGCCAGCAGCCAAGACAGGGGGAGCGGGGAAGAGACCCAGTACTTC | CASSQDRGSGEETQYF | NA | TRBJ2-5 | TRBV5-5 | TRBD1
TGTGCCAGCAGCTCACAGAGGGCGTCTTTAGCTTTCTTT | CASSSQRASLAFF | few | TRBJ1-1 | TRBV7-2 | NA
TGCGCCAGCAGCCTTAAACCGGGACAGGGGGACTACGAGCAGTACTTC | CASSLKPGQGDYEQYF | NA | TRBJ2-7 | TRBV4-1 | TRBD1
TGTGCCAGCAGCTTAGCGGGCCAGGGGGCCTCGAACACCGGGGAGCTGTTTTTT | CASSLAGQGASNTGELFF | NA | TRBJ2-2 | TRBV7-2 | TRBD1
TGTGCCAGCAGAAGGGACAGGGGGGGATCCTACAATGAGCAGTTCTTC | CASRRDRGGSYNEQFF | NA | TRBJ2-1 | TRBV7-2 | TRBD1
TGTGCCAGCAAGGGTTCCGGGGAACAGCCCCAGCATTTT | CASKGSGEQPQHF | NA | TRBJ1-5 | TRBV2 | NA
TGCGCCAGCAGCCTTCTCCTCCATGAAAAACTGTTTTTT | CASSLLLHEKLFF | NA | TRBJ1-4 | TRBV4-3 | NA
TGTGCCAGCAGCTCCCGGACTAGCGGAATCGCGAACACCGGGGAGCTGTTTTTT | CASSSRTSGIANTGELFF | NA | TRBJ2-2 | TRBV9 | TRBD2
TGTGCCAGCAGCTTGGAATTGGGCAGGACAACAGATACGCAGTATTTT | CASSLELGRTTDTQYF | few | TRBJ2-3 | TRBV5-4 | NA
TGCAGCGCCCCGCGGGCTATGAGGCCCTACGAGCAGTACTTC | CSAPRAMRPYEQYF | NA | TRBJ2-7 | TRBV29-1 | NA
TGTGCCGTAAGACTAGCGGGAGGCCTCGGGGATGAGCAGTTCTTC | CAVRLAGGLGDEQFF | NA | TRBJ2-1 | TRBV10-3 | TRBD2
TGTGCCAGCAGTTCGGGGACAGATAGCAATCAGCCCCAGCATTTT | CASSSGTDSNQPQHF | few | TRBJ1-5 | TRBV27 | TRBD1
TGTGCTAGTGGTTCCTGGCTTTCCGGGGATCTGAACACTGAAGCTTTCTTT | CASGSWLSGDLNTEAFF | NA | TRBJ1-1 | TRBV12-5 | NA
TGTGCCAGCGTCTCGCCGGGACTAGCGGGAGGAGGTGAGCAGTTCTTC | CASVSPGLAGGGEQFF | NA | TRBJ2-1 | TRBV7-2 | TRBD2
TGTGCCAGCAGCCGTCCGACCGGGACCCTAGGGGGTGATACGCAGTATTTT | CASSRPTGTLGGDTQYF | NA | TRBJ2-3 | TRBV14 | NA
TGTGCCAGCAGCCGAACTAGCGGGAGGGCAGATACGCAGTATTTT | CASSRTSGRADTQYF | NA | TRBJ2-3 | TRBV11-3 | TRBD2
TGTGCCAGCTCACCTAGCGTCGGTAACGAGCAGTACTTC | CASSPSVGNEQYF | NA | TRBJ2-7 | TRBV18 | NA
TGTGCCAGCAGCCTGACTAGCGGGGCTTACCAAGAGACCCAGTACTTC | CASSLTSGAYQETQYF | NA | TRBJ2-5 | TRBV5-6 | TRBD2
TGTGCCAGCAGTTGGGGAGGGACCTCCTACGAGCAGTACTTC | CASSWGGTSYEQYF | NA | TRBJ2-7 | TRBV6-1 | TRBD2
TGTGCCACCAGCAGAGATCCTTCCGGGGCCAACGTCCTGACTTTC | CATSRDPSGANVLTF | NA | TRBJ2-6 | TRBV15 | NA
TGTGCCAGTAGTACGCCGGACAGGGGCTACAATCAGCCCCAGCATTTT | CASSTPDRGYNQPQHF | NA | TRBJ1-5 | TRBV19 | TRBD1
TGTGCCAGCAGGTTTCAGGGGAGAGCTGAAGCTTTCTTT | CASRFQGRAEAFF | NA | TRBJ1-1 | TRBV28 | NA
TGTGCCAGTAGGACTGGGGGGGGCAATAACAATGAGCAGTTCTTC | CASRTGGGNNNEQFF | NA | TRBJ2-1 | TRBV19 | NA
TGTGCAAGTCGCTTAGTTTGCGCTGAGCCGGCGGAGGAGCAGTACTTC | CASRLVCAEPAEEQYF | NA | TRBJ2-5 | TRBV12-2 | NA
TGCGCCAGCAGCTTGGAGGTGCGGGGGAAGACCGGGGAGCTGTTTTTT | CASSLEVRGKTGELFF | NA | TRBJ2-2 | TRBV5-1 | TRBD2
TGTGCCAGCAGCATCCGGGGGGCCTCCTACAATGAGCAGTTCTTC | CASSIRGASYNEQFF | NA | TRBJ2-1 | TRBV7-9 | NA
TGTGCCAGCTCACCACCAACAGGGGGCCCGAACACCGGGGAGCTGTTTTTT | CASSPPTGGPNTGELFF | NA | TRBJ2-2 | TRBV18 | TRBD1
TGTGCCAGCAGCGCAGACCGACAGAATTCACCCCTCCACTTT | CASSADRQNSPLHF | NA | TRBJ1-6 | TRBV6-4 | NA
TGTGCCAGCAGTTTGGACTCGGATAATGATCAGCCCCAGCATTTT | CASSLDSDNDQPQHF | NA | TRBJ1-5 | TRBV28 | NA
TGTGCCAGCAGCTTGCCTGGAGGTAATTCCTACGAGCAGTACTTC | CASSLPGGNSYEQYF | NA | TRBJ2-7 | TRBV5-4 | NA
TGCGCCAGCAGCTTGCCGGGACACTTGACCGGGGAGCTGTTTTTT | CASSLPGHLTGELFF | once | TRBJ2-2 | TRBV5-1 | NA
TGTGCCAGCAGCCAAGATGTTGGACAGGGGGCGGGAAACACCATATATTTT | CASSQDVGQGAGNTIYF | NA | TRBJ1-3 | TRBV4-2 | TRBD1
TGTGCCAGCAGCTTAGGGCAGGTTGGGAACACTGAAGCTTTCTTT | CASSLGQVGNTEAFF | few | TRBJ1-1 | TRBV11-2 | NA
TGTGCCAGTCGACCCTCCTTCCCGGGACAGGGTCGGGTAGGGGCCAACGTCCTGACTTTC | CASRPSFPGQGRVGANVLTF | NA | TRBJ2-6 | TRBV19 | TRBD1
TGTGCCAGCAGTGAGCGGGGGGGCACAGATACGCAGTATTTT | CASSERGGTDTQYF | once | TRBJ2-3 | TRBV27 | TRBD2
TGTGCCAGCATGGGAGGGGGCAATCAGCCCCAGCATTTT | CASMGGGNQPQHF | NA | TRBJ1-5 | TRBV28 | NA
TGTGCCTGGAGTGGGGCCAATACAGCAGGGAGGGCAGTGCAGTACTTC | CAWSGANTAGRAVQYF | NA | TRBJ2-5 | TRBV30 | TRBD2
TGTGCCAGCAGCCATTGGACTAGCGGGAGTTACGAGCAGTACTTC | CASSHWTSGSYEQYF | once | TRBJ2-7 | TRBV14 | TRBD2
TGTGCCAGCAGTTCCGGGGGGGCCACAGATACGCAGTATTTT | CASSSGGATDTQYF | NA | TRBJ2-3 | TRBV6-5 | TRBD2
TGTGCCAGCTCCCCTAAGACAGGGGGTATGGAGACCCAGTACTTC | CASSPKTGGMETQYF | once | TRBJ2-5 | TRBV18 | TRBD1
TGCGCCAGCAGGGGGGGTTTCGATGGCTACACCTTC | CASRGGFDGYTF | few | TRBJ1-2 | TRBV4-3 | NA